This TCR beta chain was found in a study of glioma-infiltrating T cells after dendritic cell vaccination listed by TCRdb under 2016. General notes on the study: A cohort of about 15 glioblastoma patients from Phase I and II dendritic cell vaccination trials was included, of whom 9 were newly diagnosed and 6 had recurrent disease. Between the early 2000s and the early 2010s, the patients were given dendritic cell vaccination pulsed with autologous tumor lysate. The vaccine consisted of monocyte-derived dendritic cells cultured about 7 days with IL-4 and GM-CSF, then pulsed overnight with autologous tumor lysate. Each patient was given three intradermal dendritic cell vaccine injections, spaced two weeks apart, in the arm below the axilla. Deep sequencing of TCR beta CDR3 regions was used to quantify tumor-infiltrating lymphocyte content and compare tumor and blood repertoires in dendritic cell-vaccinated glioblastoma patients. Survival after dendritic cell vaccination was correlated with TCR sequencing metrics, including TIL content and tumor-blood repertoire overlap. What the research found in general, with its limitations: Higher estimated pretreatment TIL content predicted longer time to progression and overall survival after dendritic cell vaccination. The three-group TCR overlap response model was characterized as speculative, and prospective validation of the model was stated to be required. The cohort was small and heterogeneous, with few patients having full blood and tumor sets and even fewer initial-recurrent tumor pairs. No direct relationship between TCR clonality and survival was found, suggesting a diverse polyclonal response may matter.

Cut back by 4 bases and 4 bases, the V and J ends lie 11 bases apart. Reading the germline V gene gives CDR1 SGHRS and CDR2 YFSETQ. Inclusive of the bounding cysteine and phenylalanine, the CDR3 is 13 residues long. The sequence is cut down to CDR3 DNA, 39 bases in frame from base 1. The immunoSEQ assay amplified TCRB CDR3 regions from approximately 2 micrograms of genomic DNA, or from all available DNA when less than that amount was available. Multiplex PCR used 60 forward primers for TCR V beta segments and 13 reverse primers for J beta segments. To estimate the number of reads per starting template, synthetic control templates were added to each sample at limiting dilution. The Illumina HiSeq System generated 87 bp sequencing reads. Concerning the study's data processing: To remove PCR and sequencing errors, closely related sequences were merged with a nearest neighbor algorithm. TCR overlap was measured as the percentage of unique tumor TCR beta sequences also present in the same patient's peripheral blood. TCRdb took this table from immuneACCESS and kept in-frame rearrangements with V and J called. Such tables lack part of the clones; where checked against another copy, unresolved V genes explain under half of the gap, and the rest is unexplained. V and J calls and clone size come straight from that table; D and trimming were deduced from the DNA. The sample data list nearly 85,000 clones, and roughly 90% of these were observed just once. About 3.2% of the sample rests with the top ten.

Patients were selected for having adequate residual fresh-frozen tumor tissue and more than two years of available survival data. Molecular status otherwise varied across the glioblastoma patients, but none of them carried an isocitrate dehydrogenase mutation. PBMC were collected before vaccination, two weeks after the third vaccination, and at tumor progression if tumor progression occurred. The Qiagen DNeasy Blood extraction Kit was used to extract genomic DNA. Worth noting for this clone: What antigen it recognizes has not been identified. Base qualities were left out, and no much larger clone turns up one base away.

This TCR was sampled from a human donor with glioblastoma. The chain was built from TRBV5-1 and TRBJ1-2; a tentative D call is TRBD1 (5 bases match). The sample in question was blood, obtained before dendritic cell vaccination. The CDR3 corresponds to CASSPPGGYGYTF. The DNA sequence follows: TGCGCCAGCAGCCCCCCGGGGGGCTATGGCTACACCTTC.